This T cell receptor (beta chain) originates from a study of blood T cells in healthy people across ages. This clonotype was detected a few times. Sample-barcoded 5' priming and a J-beta primer mix drove a second PCR of about 7 to 11 cycles. Using its own MiXCR run on the 5' RACE reads, TCRdb lists one record per CDR3 protein. The sample lists 1.5 million to 2 million distinct CDR3 sequences; 40% to 55% were seen once. This sequence was found in a woman aged 40 to 50 in good health. The sample comprised blood.

The CDR3 region is CSVVRDDSAYEQYF. DNA for the CDR3: TGCAGCGTTGTACGGGATGACAGCGCCTACGAGCAGTACTTC. This rearrangement joins TRBV29-1 to TRBJ2-7, with D perhaps matching TRBD1 or TRBD2 (5 bases each). The CDR3 loop spans 14 amino acids. V gave up 4 bases and J gave up 2 bases, with 15 bases separating them. CDR1 and CDR2 from the germline V gene are SQVTM and ANQGSEA.